This T cell receptor (beta chain) was sequenced in a study of cytomegalovirus exposure and HLA in healthy donors. Study background: From HLA-typed donors, an early data release held 70 million to 100 million unique TCRs.

Study-level findings and limits: TCR beta V segments were, for the most part, productive about 87% or about 30% of the time in an earlier analysis. Through in vitro validation, three CMV-associated chains were shown to be specific for CMV antigens.

In its sample, this clone was seen a few times. Its target is not known. The PCR ran on 60 Vbeta and 13 Jbeta primers. Sequencing was performed with immunoSEQ multiplex PCR; in TCRdb, only in-frame clones are kept and a portion is missing. The sample carries around 150,000 clones, about three quarters recorded once. Germline V lookup: CDR1 MDHEN, CDR2 SYDVKM. V dropped 6 bases and J dropped 9 bases, with 20 bases sitting between them. This CDR3 spans 14 amino acids. The sample consisted of PBMCs. The origin of this receptor is a young man in good health and CMV-seronegative. The rearrangement uses TRBV28 and TRBJ1-2; D call uncertain. This CDR3 is CASRVASGNYRYTF. DNA for the CDR3: TGTGCCAGCAGGGTGGCATCTGGTAATTATCGCTACACCTTC.